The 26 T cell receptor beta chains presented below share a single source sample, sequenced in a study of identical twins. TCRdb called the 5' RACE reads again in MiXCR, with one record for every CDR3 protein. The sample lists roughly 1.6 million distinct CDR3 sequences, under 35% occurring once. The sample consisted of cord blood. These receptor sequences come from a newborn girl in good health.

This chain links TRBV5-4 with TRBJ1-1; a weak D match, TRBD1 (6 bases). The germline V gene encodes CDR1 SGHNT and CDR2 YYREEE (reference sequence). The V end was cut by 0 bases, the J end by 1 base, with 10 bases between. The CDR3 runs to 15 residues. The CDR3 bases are TGTGCCAGCAGCTTGGATGTACAGGGGAACACTGAAGCTTTCTTT. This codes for CASSLDVQGNTEAFF.

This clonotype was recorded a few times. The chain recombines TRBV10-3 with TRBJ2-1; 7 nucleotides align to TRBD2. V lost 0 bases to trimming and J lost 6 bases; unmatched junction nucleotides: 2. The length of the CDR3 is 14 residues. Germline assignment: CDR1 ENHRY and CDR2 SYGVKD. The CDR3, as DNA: TGTGCCATCAGTGAGTCGAGACTAGCCAATGAGCAGTTCTTC. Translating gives CAISESRLANEQFF.

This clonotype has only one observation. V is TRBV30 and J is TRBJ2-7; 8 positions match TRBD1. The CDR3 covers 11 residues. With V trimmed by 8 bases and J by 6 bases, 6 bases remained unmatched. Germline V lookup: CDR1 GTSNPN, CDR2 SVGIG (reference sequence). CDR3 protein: CAIGQGAEQYF. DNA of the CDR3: TGTGCCATCGGACAGGGTGCCGAGCAGTACTTC.

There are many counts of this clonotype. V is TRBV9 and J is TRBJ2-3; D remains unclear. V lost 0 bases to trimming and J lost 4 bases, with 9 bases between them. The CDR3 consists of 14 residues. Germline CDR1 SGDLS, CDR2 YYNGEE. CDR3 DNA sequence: TGTGCCAGCAGCGTAGTTGGCTACCCAGATACGCAGTATTTT. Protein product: CASSVVGYPDTQYF.

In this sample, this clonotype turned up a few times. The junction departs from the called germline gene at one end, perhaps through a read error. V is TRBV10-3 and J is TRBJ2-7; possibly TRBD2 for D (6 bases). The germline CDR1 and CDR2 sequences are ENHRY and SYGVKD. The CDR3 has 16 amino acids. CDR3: CAISDPGVAELYGQYF. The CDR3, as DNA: TGTGCCATCAGTGACCCGGGGGTAGCTGAATTGTACGGGCAGTACTTC.

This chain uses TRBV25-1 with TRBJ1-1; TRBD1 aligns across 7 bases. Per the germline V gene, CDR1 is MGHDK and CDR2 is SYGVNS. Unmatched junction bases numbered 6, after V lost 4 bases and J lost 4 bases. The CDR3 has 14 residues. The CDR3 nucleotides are TGTGCCAGCAGTGCCCACAGGGGAGGCACTGAAGCTTTCTTT. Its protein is CASSAHRGGTEAFF.

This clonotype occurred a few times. This CDR3 is CASSSNRVLSSYNSPLHF. CDR3 nucleotides: TGTGCCAGCAGCTCAAACAGGGTTCTCAGCTCCTATAATTCACCCCTCCACTTT. The rearrangement uses TRBV7-9 and TRBJ1-6, with a weak D call TRBD1 (6 bases). CDR3 length equals 18 residues. The V gene lost 4 bases and the J gene lost 0 bases, with 16 bases spanning the gap. Germline-derived CDR1 and CDR2 are SEHNR and FQNEAQ (reference sequence).

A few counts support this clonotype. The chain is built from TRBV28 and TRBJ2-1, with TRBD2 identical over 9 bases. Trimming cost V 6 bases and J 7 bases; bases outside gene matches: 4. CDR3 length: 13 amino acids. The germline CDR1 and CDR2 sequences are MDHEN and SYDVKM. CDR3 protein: CASRPSGTNEQFF. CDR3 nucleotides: TGTGCCAGCAGGCCTAGCGGGACTAATGAGCAGTTCTTC.

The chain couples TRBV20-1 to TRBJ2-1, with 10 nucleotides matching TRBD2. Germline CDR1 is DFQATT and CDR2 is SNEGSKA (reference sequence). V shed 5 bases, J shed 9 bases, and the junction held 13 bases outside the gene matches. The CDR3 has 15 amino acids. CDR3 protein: CSAPRLAGDRAEQFF. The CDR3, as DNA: TGCAGTGCTCCCCGCCTAGCGGGAGATCGGGCTGAGCAGTTCTTC.

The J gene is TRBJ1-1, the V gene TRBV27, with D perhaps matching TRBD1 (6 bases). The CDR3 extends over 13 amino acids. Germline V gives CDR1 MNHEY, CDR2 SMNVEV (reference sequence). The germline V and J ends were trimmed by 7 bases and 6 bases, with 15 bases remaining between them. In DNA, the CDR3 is TGTGCCAGCAAGTACAGGGACGGCTCTGAAGCTTTCTTT. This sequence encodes CASKYRDGSEAFF.

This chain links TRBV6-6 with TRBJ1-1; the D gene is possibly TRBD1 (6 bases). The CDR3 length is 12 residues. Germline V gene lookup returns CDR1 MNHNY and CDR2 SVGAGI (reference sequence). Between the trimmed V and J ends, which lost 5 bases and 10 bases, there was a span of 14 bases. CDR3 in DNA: TGTGCCAGCAGTACGGACAGAGGTGGAGCTTTCTTT. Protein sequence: CASSTDRGGAFF.

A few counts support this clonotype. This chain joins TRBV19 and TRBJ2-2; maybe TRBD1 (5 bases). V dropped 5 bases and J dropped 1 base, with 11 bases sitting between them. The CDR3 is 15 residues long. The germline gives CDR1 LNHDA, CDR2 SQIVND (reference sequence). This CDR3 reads CASSRQGVNTGELFF. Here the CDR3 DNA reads TGTGCCAGTAGTCGACAAGGGGTGAACACCGGGGAGCTGTTTTTT.

The CDR3 protein is CSARGVQGNSPLHF. DNA for the CDR3: TGCAGTGCTAGAGGGGTACAGGGTAATTCACCCCTCCACTTT. The chain joins TRBV20-1 to TRBJ1-6, with D tentatively TRBD1 (6 bases). The CDR3 runs 14 residues. V lost 1 base to trimming and J lost 6 bases, with 10 bases between them. The germline gives CDR1 DFQATT, CDR2 SNEGSKA (reference sequence).

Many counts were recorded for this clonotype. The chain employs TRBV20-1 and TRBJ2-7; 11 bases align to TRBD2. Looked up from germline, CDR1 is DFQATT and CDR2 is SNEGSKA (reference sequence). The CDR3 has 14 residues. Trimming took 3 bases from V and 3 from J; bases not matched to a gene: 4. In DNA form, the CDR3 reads TGCAGTGCTAGGCTAGCGGGAGGAGGCTACGAGCAGTACTTC. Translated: CSARLAGGGYEQYF.

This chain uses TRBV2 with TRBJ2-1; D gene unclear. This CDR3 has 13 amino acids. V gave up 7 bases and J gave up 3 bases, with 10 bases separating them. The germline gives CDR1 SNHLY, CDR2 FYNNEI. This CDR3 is CASISQSYNEQFF. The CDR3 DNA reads TGTGCCAGCATTTCCCAGAGCTACAATGAGCAGTTCTTC.

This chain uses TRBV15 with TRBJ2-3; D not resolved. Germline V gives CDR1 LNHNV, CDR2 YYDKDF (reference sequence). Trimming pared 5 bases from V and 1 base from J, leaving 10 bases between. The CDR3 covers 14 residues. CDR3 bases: TGTGCCACCAGCGGGTCTTGGGGCACAGATACGCAGTATTTT. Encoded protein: CATSGSWGTDTQYF.

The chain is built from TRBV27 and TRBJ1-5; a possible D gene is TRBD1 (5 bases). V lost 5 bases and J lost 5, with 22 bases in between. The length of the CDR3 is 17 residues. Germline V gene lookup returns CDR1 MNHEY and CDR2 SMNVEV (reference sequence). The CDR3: CASSPRGLTEVDQPQHF. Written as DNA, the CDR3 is TGTGCCAGCAGTCCGAGGGGCCTGACAGAGGTTGATCAGCCCCAGCATTTT.

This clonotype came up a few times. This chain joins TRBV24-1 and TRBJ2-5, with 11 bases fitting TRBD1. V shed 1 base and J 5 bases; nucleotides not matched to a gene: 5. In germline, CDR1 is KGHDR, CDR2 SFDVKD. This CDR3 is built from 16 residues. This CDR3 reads CATSDFGQGADETQYF. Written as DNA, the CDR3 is TGTGCCACCAGTGATTTTGGACAGGGGGCGGATGAGACCCAGTACTTC.

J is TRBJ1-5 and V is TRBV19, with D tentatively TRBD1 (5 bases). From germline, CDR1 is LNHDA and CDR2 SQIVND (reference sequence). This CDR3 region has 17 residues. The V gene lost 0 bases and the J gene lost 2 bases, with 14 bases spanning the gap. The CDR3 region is CASSIDPDGAGNQPQHF. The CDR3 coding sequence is TGTGCCAGTAGTATAGATCCCGACGGGGCGGGCAATCAGCCCCAGCATTTT.

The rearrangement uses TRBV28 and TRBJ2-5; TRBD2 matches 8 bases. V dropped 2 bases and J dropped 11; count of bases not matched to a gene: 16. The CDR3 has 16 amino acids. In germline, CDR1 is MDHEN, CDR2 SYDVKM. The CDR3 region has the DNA TGTGCCAGCAGTTTACCAGGGATAGCGGGAAGAAATGAGCAGTACTTC. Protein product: CASSLPGIAGRNEQYF.

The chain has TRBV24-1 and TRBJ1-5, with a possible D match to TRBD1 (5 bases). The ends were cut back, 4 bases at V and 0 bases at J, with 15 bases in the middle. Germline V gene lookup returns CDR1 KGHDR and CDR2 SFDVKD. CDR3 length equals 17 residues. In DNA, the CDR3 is TGTGCCACCAGTGACCCCCGGGACCTTAATAGCAATCAGCCCCAGCATTTT. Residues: CATSDPRDLNSNQPQHF.

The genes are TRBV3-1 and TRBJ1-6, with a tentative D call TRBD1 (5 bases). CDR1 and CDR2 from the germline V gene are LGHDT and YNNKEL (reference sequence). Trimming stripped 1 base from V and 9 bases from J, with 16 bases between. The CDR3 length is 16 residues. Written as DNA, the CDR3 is TGTGCCAGCAGCCAAGGTGTCGGGACCGGTGGTTCACCCCTCCACTTT. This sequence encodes CASSQGVGTGGSPLHF.

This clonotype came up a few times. In nucleotides, the CDR3 is TGTGCCAGCAGCTTCCGGAGCACAGCCACAGATACGCAGTATTTT. It specifies CASSFRSTATDTQYF. The V gene is TRBV11-1, the J gene TRBJ2-3; D remains unclear. This CDR3 has 15 residues. The V gene's germline CDR1 is SGHAT and CDR2 FQDESV (reference sequence). Trimming left V 3 bases short and J 2 bases short, with 12 bases between.

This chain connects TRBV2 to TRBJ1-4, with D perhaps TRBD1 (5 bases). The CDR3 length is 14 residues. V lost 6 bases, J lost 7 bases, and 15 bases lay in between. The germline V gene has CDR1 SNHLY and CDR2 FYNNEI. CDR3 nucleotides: TGTGCCAGCAGGGGGGGTCTCGGACCTGAAAAACTGTTTTTT. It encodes CASRGGLGPEKLFF.

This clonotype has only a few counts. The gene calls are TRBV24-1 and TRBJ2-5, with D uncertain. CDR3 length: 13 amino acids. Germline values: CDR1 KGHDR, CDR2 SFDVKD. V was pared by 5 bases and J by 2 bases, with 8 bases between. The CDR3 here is CATSATPQETQYF. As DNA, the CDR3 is TGTGCCACCAGTGCCACACCACAAGAGACCCAGTACTTC.

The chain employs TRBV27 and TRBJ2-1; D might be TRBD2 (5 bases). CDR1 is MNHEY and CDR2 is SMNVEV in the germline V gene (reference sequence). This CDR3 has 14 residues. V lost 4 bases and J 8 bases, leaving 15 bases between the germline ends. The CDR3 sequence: CASSYPGGLYEQFF. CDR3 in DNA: TGTGCCAGCAGTTACCCGGGCGGGCTATATGAGCAGTTCTTC.